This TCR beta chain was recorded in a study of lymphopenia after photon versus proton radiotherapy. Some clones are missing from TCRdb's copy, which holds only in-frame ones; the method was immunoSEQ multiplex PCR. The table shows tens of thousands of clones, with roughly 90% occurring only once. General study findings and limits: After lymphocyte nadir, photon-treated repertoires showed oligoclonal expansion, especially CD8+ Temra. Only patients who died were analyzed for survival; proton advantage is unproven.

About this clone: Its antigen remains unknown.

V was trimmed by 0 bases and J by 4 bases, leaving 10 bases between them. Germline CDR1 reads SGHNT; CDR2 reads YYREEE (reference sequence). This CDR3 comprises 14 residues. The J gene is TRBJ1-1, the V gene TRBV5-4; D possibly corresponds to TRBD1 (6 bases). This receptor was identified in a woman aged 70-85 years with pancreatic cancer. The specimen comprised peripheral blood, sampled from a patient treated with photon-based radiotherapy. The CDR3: CASSLANRVTEAFF. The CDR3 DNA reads TGTGCCAGCAGCTTGGCGAACAGGGTCACTGAAGCTTTCTTT.